This TCR beta chain emerged from a study of blood T cell repertoires in COVID-19. Repertoires were generated with immunoSEQ multiplex PCR, while TCRdb's copy carries only in-frame clones and drops some. The data hold fewer than 400,000 clones, with 85% observed a single time. This clone was found once. The CDR3 extends over 16 amino acids. Germline-derived CDR1 and CDR2 are MNHEY and SMNVEV (reference sequence). J gave up 5 bases and V 2 bases, and 8 bases lay outside the gene matches. Sequenced material: PBMCs or T cells enriched from blood (not recorded which). The source is a woman aged 25-40 years who had been exposed to COVID-19. The chain employs TRBV27 and TRBJ2-5; 10 bases are shared with TRBD2. The CDR3 spells CASSLSILAGEETQYF. The CDR3 bases are TGTGCCAGCAGTTTAAGTATCCTAGCGGGGGAGGAGACCCAGTACTTC.